Below, one T cell receptor (beta chain) is given with its context. The antigen is undetermined. The data were taken from a study of T cell responses to AZD1222 COVID-19 vaccine. Study context: Some second doses came at about 4 weeks and others at about 12 weeks; these were pooled.

The ends were cut back, 1 base at V and 0 bases at J, with 13 bases in the middle. CDR3 length: 17 amino acids. From germline, CDR1 is MGHRA and CDR2 YSYEKL. Measured with immunoSEQ multiplex PCR; TCRdb has only the in-frame clones, and not every one. This table holds about 140,000 clones, about 91% found once. General study results and limits: Seropositive at baseline were only a handful of AZD1222 recipients. Donor demographics were predominantly white British with a female majority; clonal diversity may be underestimated. The study found Spike-specific TCR breadth and depth rose after two AZD1222 doses.

This sample comprised peripheral blood, obtained on day 0 of AZD1222 vaccination. The chain couples TRBV4-1 to TRBJ1-3; D gene ambiguous. This receptor was identified in an adult in good health. The CDR3: CASSQGAGAYSGNTIYF. CDR3 coding DNA: TGCGCCAGCAGCCAAGGGGCGGGAGCGTACTCTGGAAACACCATATATTTT.